This is a list of T cell receptor beta chains from one sample in a study of OX40 agonist ivuxolimab in advanced cancers. Some clones are missing from TCRdb's copy, which holds only in-frame ones; the method was immunoSEQ multiplex PCR. The data contain tens of thousands of clones, around 87% of them singletons. The specimen was CD4+ or CD8+ T cells sorted from blood, collected in a trial of the OX40 agonist ivuxolimab. Receptors originate from an adult with an advanced solid tumor such as melanoma, head and neck, liver or kidney cancer. CDR3s include the opening cysteine and the closing phenylalanine or tryptophan. Only some rows state a clone size, as once, few, many or a class for expanded clones.

j_call: TRBJ2-2; v_call: TRBV30; clone_size: NA; cdr3_aa: CAWSMGLNTGELFF
j_call: TRBJ1-5; v_call: TRBV6-1; clone_size: NA; cdr3_aa: CASSYRIQPQHF
j_call: TRBJ1-2; v_call: TRBV19; clone_size: NA; cdr3_aa: CASSDSGGYTF
j_call: TRBJ2-1; v_call: TRBV11-3; clone_size: NA; cdr3_aa: CASSLRRGQGAVDEQFF
j_call: TRBJ1-1; v_call: TRBV9; clone_size: once; cdr3_aa: CASSVAPGNTEAFF
j_call: TRBJ2-7; v_call: TRBV9; clone_size: NA; cdr3_aa: CASSVGDSSYEQYF
j_call: TRBJ2-1; v_call: TRBV6-6; clone_size: NA; cdr3_aa: CASDYGASYNEQFF
j_call: TRBJ2-7; v_call: TRBV4-3; clone_size: NA; cdr3_aa: CASSQDLGGTTVYYEQYF
j_call: TRBJ1-1; v_call: TRBV4-1; clone_size: NA; cdr3_aa: CASSLMAGVTEAFF
j_call: TRBJ1-3; v_call: TRBV7-8; clone_size: NA; cdr3_aa: CASSLSGATGNTIYF
j_call: TRBJ1-1; v_call: TRBV11-1; clone_size: NA; cdr3_aa: CASSPVAGTEAFF
j_call: TRBJ1-1; v_call: TRBV5-6; clone_size: NA; cdr3_aa: CASSLGVWTGGVFNEAFF
j_call: TRBJ1-1; v_call: TRBV7-6; clone_size: NA; cdr3_aa: CASSQHRTDVWVTEAFF
j_call: TRBJ2-2; v_call: TRBV27; clone_size: NA; cdr3_aa: CASKRGLGIAGELFF
j_call: TRBJ1-1; v_call: TRBV5-4; clone_size: many; cdr3_aa: CASSSERPEAFF
j_call: TRBJ2-1; v_call: TRBV11-2; clone_size: NA; cdr3_aa: CASSSPTSVAYNEQFF
j_call: TRBJ2-7; v_call: TRBV27; clone_size: once; cdr3_aa: CASSSTSGSYYEQYF
j_call: TRBJ1-2; v_call: TRBV5-4; clone_size: NA; cdr3_aa: CASSAGTPYGYTF
j_call: TRBJ1-1; v_call: TRBV7-2; clone_size: NA; cdr3_aa: CASSLDLLMNTEAFF
j_call: TRBJ2-1; v_call: TRBV4-1; clone_size: NA; cdr3_aa: CASSQDFKSSPYNEQFF
j_call: TRBJ2-1; v_call: TRBV6-6; clone_size: NA; cdr3_aa: CASSPYAYNEQFF
j_call: TRBJ2-1; v_call: TRBV4-3; clone_size: NA; cdr3_aa: CASSQDLNYNEQFF
j_call: TRBJ2-3; v_call: TRBV29-1; clone_size: NA; cdr3_aa: CSVEDGGPTADTQYF
j_call: TRBJ2-1; v_call: TRBV11-2; clone_size: NA; cdr3_aa: CASSLEPRQGFYEQFF
j_call: TRBJ2-3; v_call: TRBV6-1; clone_size: NA; cdr3_aa: CASNPAGGTADTQYF
j_call: TRBJ2-1; v_call: TRBV7-6; clone_size: NA; cdr3_aa: CASSQSGDYNEQFF
j_call: TRBJ2-7; v_call: TRBV11-2; clone_size: NA; cdr3_aa: CASSFYRGKYEQYF
j_call: TRBJ1-5; v_call: TRBV27; clone_size: NA; cdr3_aa: CASSRDSNQPQHF
j_call: TRBJ2-7; v_call: TRBV5-4; clone_size: NA; cdr3_aa: CASRNQGSSYEQYF
j_call: TRBJ1-2; v_call: TRBV10-3; clone_size: NA; cdr3_aa: CAISKQGAEGYTF
j_call: TRBJ2-3; v_call: TRBV9; clone_size: NA; cdr3_aa: CASSDSRWDTSTDTQYF
j_call: TRBJ2-7; v_call: TRBV7-6; clone_size: NA; cdr3_aa: CASSSGQGVGEQYF
j_call: TRBJ2-7; v_call: TRBV27; clone_size: NA; cdr3_aa: CASSSLDRSYEQYF
j_call: TRBJ1-4; v_call: TRBV7-9; clone_size: NA; cdr3_aa: CASSGTATNEKLFF
j_call: TRBJ2-7; v_call: TRBV7-9; clone_size: NA; cdr3_aa: CASSLADRDEQYF
j_call: TRBJ1-3; v_call: TRBV7-9; clone_size: NA; cdr3_aa: CASHRTEGNTIYF
j_call: TRBJ2-1; v_call: TRBV12-5; clone_size: once; cdr3_aa: CASRQSSYNEQFF
j_call: TRBJ1-1; v_call: TRBV7-2; clone_size: NA; cdr3_aa: CASSHDGMGTEAFF
j_call: TRBJ2-5; v_call: TRBV6-1; clone_size: NA; cdr3_aa: CASSDSNHRGQETQYF
j_call: TRBJ2-1; v_call: TRBV27; clone_size: NA; cdr3_aa: CASSLPGQGYGEQFF
j_call: TRBJ2-7; v_call: TRBV19; clone_size: NA; cdr3_aa: CASRPTGGSSEEQYF